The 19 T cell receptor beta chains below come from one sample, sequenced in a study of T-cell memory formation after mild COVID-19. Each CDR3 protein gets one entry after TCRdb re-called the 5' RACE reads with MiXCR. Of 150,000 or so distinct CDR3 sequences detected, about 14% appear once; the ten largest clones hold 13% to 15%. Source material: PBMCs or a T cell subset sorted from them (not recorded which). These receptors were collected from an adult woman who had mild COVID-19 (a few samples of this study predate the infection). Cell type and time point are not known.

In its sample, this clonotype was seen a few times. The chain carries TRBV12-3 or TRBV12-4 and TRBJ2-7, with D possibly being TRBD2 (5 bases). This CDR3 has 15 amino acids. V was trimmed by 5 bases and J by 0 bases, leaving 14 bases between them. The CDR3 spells CASSPQRKSSYEQYF. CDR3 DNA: TGTGCCAGCAGTCCCCAGCGGAAATCCTCCTACGAGCAGTACTTC.

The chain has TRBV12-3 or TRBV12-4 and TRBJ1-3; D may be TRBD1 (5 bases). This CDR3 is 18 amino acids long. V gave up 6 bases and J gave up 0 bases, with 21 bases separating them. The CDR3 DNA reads TGTGCCAGCAGGACCGGGGGACTCCCACCTTTCTCTGGAAACACCATATATTTT. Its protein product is CASRTGGLPPFSGNTIYF.

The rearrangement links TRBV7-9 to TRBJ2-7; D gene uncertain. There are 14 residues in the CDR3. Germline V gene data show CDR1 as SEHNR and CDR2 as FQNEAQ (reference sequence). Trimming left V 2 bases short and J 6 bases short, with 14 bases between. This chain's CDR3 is CASSLYAGTGEQYF. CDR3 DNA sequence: TGTGCCAGCAGCTTATATGCAGGAACGGGCGAGCAGTACTTC.

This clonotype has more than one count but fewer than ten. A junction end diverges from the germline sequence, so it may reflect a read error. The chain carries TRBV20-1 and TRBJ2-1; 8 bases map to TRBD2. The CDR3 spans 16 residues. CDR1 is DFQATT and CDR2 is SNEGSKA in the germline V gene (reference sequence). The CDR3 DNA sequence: TGCAGTGCTAGAGATAAGCGGGGGCCTACCTACAGTGAGCAGTTCTTC. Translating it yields CSARDKRGPTYSEQFF.

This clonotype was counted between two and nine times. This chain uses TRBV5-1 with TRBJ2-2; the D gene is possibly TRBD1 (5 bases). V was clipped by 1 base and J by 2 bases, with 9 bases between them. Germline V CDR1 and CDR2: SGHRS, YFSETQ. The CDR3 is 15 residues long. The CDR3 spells CASSLTGENTGELFF. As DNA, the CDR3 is TGCGCCAGCAGCTTGACAGGAGAAAACACCGGGGAGCTGTTTTTT.

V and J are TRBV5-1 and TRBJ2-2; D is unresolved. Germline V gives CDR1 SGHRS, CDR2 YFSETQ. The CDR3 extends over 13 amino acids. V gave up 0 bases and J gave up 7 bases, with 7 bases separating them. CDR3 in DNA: TGCGCCAGCAGCTTGGAAGTTATCGGGGAGCTGTTTTTT. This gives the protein CASSLEVIGELFF.

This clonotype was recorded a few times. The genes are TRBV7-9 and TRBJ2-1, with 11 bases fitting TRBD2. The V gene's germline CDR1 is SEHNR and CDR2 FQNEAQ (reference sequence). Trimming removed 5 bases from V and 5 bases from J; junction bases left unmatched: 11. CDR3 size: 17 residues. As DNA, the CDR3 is TGTGCCAGCAGCCACCGGGTTAGCGGGGGGGCTCACAATGAGCAGTTCTTC. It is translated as CASSHRVSGGAHNEQFF.

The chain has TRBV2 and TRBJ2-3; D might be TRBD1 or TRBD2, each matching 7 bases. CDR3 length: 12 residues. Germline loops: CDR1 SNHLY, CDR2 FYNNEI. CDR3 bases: TGTGTAACAGGGGACTACACAGATACGCAGTATTTT. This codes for CVTGDYTDTQYF.

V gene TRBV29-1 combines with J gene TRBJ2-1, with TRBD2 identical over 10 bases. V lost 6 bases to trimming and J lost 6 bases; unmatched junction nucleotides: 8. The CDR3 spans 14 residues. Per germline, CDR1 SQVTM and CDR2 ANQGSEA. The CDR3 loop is CSVRTGLAVNEQFF. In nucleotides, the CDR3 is TGCAGCGTCCGAACCGGACTAGCGGTCAATGAGCAGTTCTTC.

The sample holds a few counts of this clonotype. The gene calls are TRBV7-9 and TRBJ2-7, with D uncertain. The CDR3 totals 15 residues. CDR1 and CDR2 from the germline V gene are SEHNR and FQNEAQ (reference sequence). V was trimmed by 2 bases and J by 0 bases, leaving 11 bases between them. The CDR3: CASSLLGSSSYEQYF. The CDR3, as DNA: TGTGCCAGCAGCTTACTTGGTTCAAGCTCCTACGAGCAGTACTTC.

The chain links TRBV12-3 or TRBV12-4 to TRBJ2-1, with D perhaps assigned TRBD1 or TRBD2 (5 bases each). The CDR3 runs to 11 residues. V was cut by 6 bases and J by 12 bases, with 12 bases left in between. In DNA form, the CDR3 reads TGTGCCAGCAGCCCCTTTGGGGGGCAGTTCTTC. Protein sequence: CASSPFGGQFF.

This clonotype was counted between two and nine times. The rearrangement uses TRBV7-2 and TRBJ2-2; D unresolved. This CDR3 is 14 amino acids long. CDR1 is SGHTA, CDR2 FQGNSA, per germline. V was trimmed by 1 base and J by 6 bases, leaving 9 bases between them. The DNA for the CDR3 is TGTGCCAGCAGCTTAGTGGGTGGGGCCGGGGAGCTGTTTTTT. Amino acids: CASSLVGGAGELFF.

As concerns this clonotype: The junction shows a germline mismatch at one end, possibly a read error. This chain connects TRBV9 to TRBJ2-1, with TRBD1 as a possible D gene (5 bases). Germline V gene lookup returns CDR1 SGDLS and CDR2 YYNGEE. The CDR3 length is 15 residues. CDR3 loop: CASSVGPGSFNEQFF. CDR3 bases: TGTGCCAGCAGCGTAGGACCAGGGTCCTTCAATGAGCAGTTCTTC.

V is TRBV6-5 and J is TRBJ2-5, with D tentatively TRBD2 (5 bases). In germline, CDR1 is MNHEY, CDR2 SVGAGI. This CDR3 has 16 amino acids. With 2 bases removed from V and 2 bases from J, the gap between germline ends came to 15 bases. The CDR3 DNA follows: TGTGCCAGCAGTTACCGAGCCGGGATTTCGCAAGAGACCCAGTACTTC. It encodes CASSYRAGISQETQYF.

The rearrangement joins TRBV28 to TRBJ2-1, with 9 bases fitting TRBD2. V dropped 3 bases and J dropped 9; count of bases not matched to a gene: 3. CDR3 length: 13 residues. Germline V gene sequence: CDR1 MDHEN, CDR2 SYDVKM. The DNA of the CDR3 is TGTGCCAGCAGTTTTTCGCGGGGGGGTGAGCAGTTCTTC. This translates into CASSFSRGGEQFF.

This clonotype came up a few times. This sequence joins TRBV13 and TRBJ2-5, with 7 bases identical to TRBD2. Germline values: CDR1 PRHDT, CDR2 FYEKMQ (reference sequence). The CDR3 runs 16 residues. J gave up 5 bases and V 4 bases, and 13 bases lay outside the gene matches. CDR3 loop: CASSSKGAGVHETQYF. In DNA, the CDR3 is TGTGCCAGCAGCTCGAAAGGGGCGGGAGTCCACGAGACCCAGTACTTC.

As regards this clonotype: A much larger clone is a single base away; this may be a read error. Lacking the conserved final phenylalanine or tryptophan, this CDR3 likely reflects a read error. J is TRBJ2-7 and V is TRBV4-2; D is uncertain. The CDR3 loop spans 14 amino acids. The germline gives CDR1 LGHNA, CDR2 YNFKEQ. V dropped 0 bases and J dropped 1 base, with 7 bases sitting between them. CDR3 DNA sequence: TGTGCCAGCAGCCAAGAGGGCGGTTCCTACGAGCAGTACTTA. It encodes CASSQEGGSYEQYL.

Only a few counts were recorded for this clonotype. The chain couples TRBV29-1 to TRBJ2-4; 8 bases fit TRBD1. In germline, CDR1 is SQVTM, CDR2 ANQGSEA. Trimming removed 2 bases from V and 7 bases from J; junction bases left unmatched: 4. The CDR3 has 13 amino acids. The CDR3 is CSVERTGSNIQYF. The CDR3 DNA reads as TGCAGCGTTGAAAGGACAGGGTCGAACATTCAGTACTTC.

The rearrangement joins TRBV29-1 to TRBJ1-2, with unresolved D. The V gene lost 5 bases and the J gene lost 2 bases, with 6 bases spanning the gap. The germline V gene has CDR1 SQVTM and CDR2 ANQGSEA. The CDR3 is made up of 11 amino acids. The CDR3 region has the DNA TGCAGCGTTAACAGCAACTATGGCTACACCTTC. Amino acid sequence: CSVNSNYGYTF.